These 22 T cell receptor beta chains were all obtained from the same sample, sequenced in a study of blood T cells in healthy people across ages. A second PCR, run for about 7 to 11 cycles, used a sample-barcoded 5' primer plus a J-beta primer mix. Each CDR3 protein is one row after TCRdb ran MiXCR on the 5' RACE reads. The sample carries about 570,000 distinct CDR3 sequences, around 27% recorded once. The same sample was also studied in work on T cells of mothers and their children.

The sample was blood. The source of these receptors is a boy aged 2 to 9 in good health.

This clonotype has a count of ten or more. The chain uses TRBV12-3 or TRBV12-4 and TRBJ2-5, with D unresolved. V was pared by 5 bases and J by 5 bases, with 12 bases between. This CDR3 has 13 amino acids. The CDR3 loop reads CASSLSSEETQYF. The DNA of the CDR3 is TGTGCCAGCAGTCTGTCTAGTGAGGAGACCCAGTACTTC.

This clonotype was seen more than once but under ten times. The V call is TRBV3-1, the J call TRBJ2-5; D is ambiguous. Trimming took 4 bases from V and 9 from J, leaving 9 bases between them. This CDR3 has 11 amino acids. Germline V CDR1 and CDR2: LGHDT, YNNKEL (reference sequence). CDR3 sequence: CASSLAPAQYF. CDR3 DNA sequence: TGTGCCAGCAGCCTCGCCCCGGCCCAGTACTTC.

As to this clonotype: The junction departs from germline at one end; a sequencing error may be responsible. The chain joins TRBV6-5 to TRBJ1-1; D is uncertain. CDR1 is MNHEY and CDR2 is SVGAGI in the germline V gene. CDR3 size: 18 residues. This CDR3 is CTSNYSNMKGNMNTEAFF. As DNA, the CDR3 is TGTACCAGCAATTACTCTAACATGAAAGGGAACATGAACACTGAAGCTTTCTTT.

The chain couples TRBV7-8 to TRBJ1-6; D is possibly TRBD1 (5 bases). Trimming left V 2 bases short and J 14 bases short, with 16 bases between. The CDR3 totals 14 residues. Looked up from germline, CDR1 is SGHVS and CDR2 is FQNEAQ. The CDR3: CASSLFVGGVALHF. The CDR3 DNA reads TGTGCCAGCAGCTTATTTGTGGGGGGTGTAGCCCTCCACTTT. Full variable domain (rest looked up from reference TRBV7-8 and TRBJ1-6): GAGVSQSPRYKVAKRGQDVALRCDPISGHVSLFWYQQALGQGPEFLTYFQNEAQLDKSGLPSDRFFAERPEGSVSTLKIQRTQQEDSAVYLCASSLFVGGVALHFGNGTRLTVT.

The chain joins TRBV7-8 to TRBJ2-1; the match to TRBD2 covers 14 bases. Losses at the gene ends were 0 bases for V and 4 bases for J; bases not matched to a gene: 11. CDR3 length equals 20 residues. From germline, CDR1 is SGHVS and CDR2 FQNEAQ. For the CDR3, the DNA is TGTGCCAGCAGCTTAGCTCGGGGTTGGACTAGCGGGGGGATATACAATGAGCAGTTCTTC. Amino acids: CASSLARGWTSGGIYNEQFF.

The chain recombines TRBV4-3 with TRBJ2-1; 9 bases fit TRBD2. The V gene's germline CDR1 is LGHNA and CDR2 YSLEER. The J segment lost 3 bases and the V segment lost 1 base, leaving 4 bases of the junction unmatched. The CDR3 has 16 amino acids. CDR3 loop: CASSQAGLALYNEQFF. The CDR3 bases are TGCGCCAGCAGCCAAGCGGGACTAGCTCTCTACAATGAGCAGTTCTTC.

This clonotype appeared a few times. V usage is TRBV10-1 and J usage is TRBJ2-3; 8 nucleotides match TRBD1. J lost 4 bases, V lost 7 bases, and 7 bases had no gene match. Germline loops: CDR1 WNHNN, CDR2 SYGVQD (reference sequence). The CDR3 totals 14 residues. The CDR3 spells CASNSDRVSDTQYF. CDR3 DNA: TGCGCCAGCAACTCGGACAGGGTGTCAGATACGCAGTATTTT.

Comments on this clonotype: The conserved phenylalanine or tryptophan normally closing the CDR3 is absent here, so this likely arose from a read error. The rearrangement links TRBV12-3 or TRBV12-4 to TRBJ2-3, with no clear D. V was pared by 6 bases and J by 4 bases, with 14 bases between. The CDR3 is 14 residues long. The CDR3 spells CASRPRPEADTQYS. As DNA, the CDR3 is TGTGCCAGCAGGCCCAGACCCGAGGCAGATACGCAGTATTCC.

The V gene is TRBV6-6, the J gene TRBJ2-4; 8 bases are a match to TRBD2. The trim removed 8 bases at V and 0 bases at J, leaving 9 bases unmatched. CDR3 size: 16 residues. Germline V gene lookup returns CDR1 MNHNY and CDR2 SVGAGI (reference sequence). In DNA form, the CDR3 reads TGTGCCAGCGCTGTGCTAGCGGGTCTAGCCAAAAACATTCAGTACTTC. Its protein product is CASAVLAGLAKNIQYF.

This clonotype was seen more than once but under ten times. A junction boundary mismatches the germline segment, possibly from a read error. The chain joins TRBV10-3 to TRBJ1-2; the match to TRBD1 covers 8 bases. The CDR3 runs 15 residues. Germline V gives CDR1 ENHRY, CDR2 SYGVKD. This chain's CDR3 is CAISEQSGTGSGYTF. The DNA for the CDR3 is TGCGCCATCAGTGAACAATCCGGGACAGGCAGTGGCTACACCTTC.

The J gene is TRBJ2-5, the V gene TRBV20-1; 7 bases line up with TRBD1. Germline CDR1 is DFQATT and CDR2 is SNEGSKA (reference sequence). The CDR3 has 15 residues. CDR3 coding DNA: TGCAGGCCTTGGGGAAGGGGGCTCCCACAGGAGACCCAGTACTTC. It is translated as CRPWGRGLPQETQYF.

V is TRBV6-1 and J is TRBJ2-1, with 13 positions matching TRBD2. Looked up from germline, CDR1 is MNHNS and CDR2 is SASEGT. V was clipped by 2 bases and J by 5 bases; unmatched bases: 3. The CDR3 has 16 residues. For the CDR3, the DNA is TGTGCCAGCAGTGAAATGGGACTAGCGGGGAACAATGAGCAGTTCTTC. This codes for CASSEMGLAGNNEQFF.

The V and J genes are TRBV29-1 and TRBJ2-5; D unresolved. With the DNA end fitting TRBJ2-7 better, the J assignment may be wrong. The CDR3 contains 14 residues. The germline gives CDR1 SQVTM, CDR2 ANQGSEA. CDR3 bases: TGCAGCGTTGAAGATGGTAACGAGGCAGGCGAGCAGTACTTC. This encodes CSVEDGNEAGEQYF.

This clonotype was observed a few times. The chain carries TRBV4-3 and TRBJ2-7; 13 nucleotides align to TRBD2. Per the germline V gene, CDR1 is LGHNA and CDR2 is YSLEER. V lost 2 bases, J lost 4 bases, and 11 bases stayed unmatched. This CDR3 has 18 amino acids. CDR3: CASSQNVGTSGAYYEQYF. The CDR3 nucleotides read TGCGCCAGCAGCCAAAATGTCGGGACTAGCGGGGCTTATTACGAGCAGTACTTC.

The table lists this clonotype with a few counts. The V call is TRBV5-1, the J call TRBJ2-7; 11 positions match TRBD2. The CDR3 is 14 amino acids. Trimming cost V 2 bases and J 6 bases; bases outside gene matches: 4. Germline V CDR1 and CDR2: SGHRS, YFSETQ. CDR3 amino acids: CASSFSGGASEQYF. CDR3 DNA sequence: TGCGCCAGCAGCTTTAGCGGGGGGGCCAGCGAGCAGTACTTC.

This clonotype was counted only a few times. Its ends do not fully match the called genes, so a read error is possible. The rearrangement joins TRBV29-1 to TRBJ2-4; D is undetermined. Germline CDR1 SQVTM, CDR2 ANQGSEA. The CDR3 is made up of 13 amino acids. CDR3: CSVEQDTRNIQYF. Here the CDR3 DNA reads TGCAGCGTTGAACAGGATACAAGAAACATCCAGTACTTC.

There are a few counts of this clonotype. The chain recombines TRBV27 with TRBJ2-2, with 15 bases matching TRBD2. CDR3 length: 16 amino acids. J lost 5 bases, V lost 3 bases, and 1 base had no gene match. CDR1 MNHEY and CDR2 SMNVEV come from the germline V gene (reference sequence). The CDR3 bases are TGTGCCAGCAGTTTCGGACTAGCGGGGGGGACCGGGGAGCTGTTTTTT. Translated, it gives CASSFGLAGGTGELFF.

Many counts were recorded for this clonotype. The J gene is TRBJ1-4, the V gene TRBV11-2; tentative D call: TRBD1 (6 bases). V lost 2 bases and J lost 7, with 17 bases in between. The CDR3 extends over 16 amino acids. The germline CDR1 and CDR2 sequences are SGHAT and FQNNGV. The CDR3 protein is CASSLTPGRGSEKLFF. The CDR3 bases are TGTGCCAGCAGCTTAACCCCCGGAAGGGGGAGTGAAAAACTGTTTTTT.

Regarding this clonotype: A much more abundant neighbour one base away suggests this may be a read error. The chain recombines TRBV11-2 with TRBJ2-7; no clear D. Germline V gene data show CDR1 as SGHAT and CDR2 as FQNNGV. The CDR3 contains 11 residues. Trimming took 5 bases from V and 5 from J, leaving 7 bases between them. CDR3 DNA: TGTGCCAGCAGCCTATTGGACGAGCAGTACTTC. This sequence encodes CASSLLDEQYF.

This clonotype has more than one count but fewer than ten. The chain recombines TRBV20-1 with TRBJ2-5; 7 bases are a match to TRBD2. The CDR3 extends over 17 amino acids. Germline lookup yields CDR1 DFQATT and CDR2 SNEGSKA (reference sequence). Losses at the gene ends were 2 bases for V and 5 bases for J; bases not matched to a gene: 17. The CDR3 DNA is TGCAGTGCTAGAACTCTTCGGACTAGTCGGCATGGGGAGACCCAGTACTTC. As protein: CSARTLRTSRHGETQYF.

This clonotype has more than one count but fewer than ten. The chain couples TRBV9 to TRBJ2-3, with D perhaps TRBD2 (6 bases). CDR1 is SGDLS and CDR2 is YYNGEE in the germline V gene. The ends were cut back, 3 bases at V and 7 bases at J, with 15 bases in the middle. This CDR3 has 14 residues. The CDR3 here is CASSAVGGRHTQYF. The CDR3 DNA reads as TGTGCCAGCAGCGCTGTCGGGGGTCGACATACGCAGTATTTT.

V and J are TRBV20-1 and TRBJ2-7; 11 bases match TRBD2. The CDR3 spans 16 residues. Germline loops: CDR1 DFQATT, CDR2 SNEGSKA (reference sequence). The trim removed 3 bases at V and 1 base at J, leaving 8 bases unmatched. CDR3 sequence (DNA): TGCAGTGCTAGGACATCCCTAGCGGGAGGTTCCTACGAGCAGTACTTC. It codes for CSARTSLAGGSYEQYF.